This T cell receptor (beta chain) was retrieved from a study of breast tumors, draining lymph nodes, adjacent tissues. Notes on the study in general: Data only fit, rather than demonstrated, lymph node origin of most tumor T cells. Compared with lymph nodes, tumors were less diverse; compared with nontumor tissue, more. Data fit most tumor T cells coming from lymph node, expanding in tumor.

This clonotype was seen only once. The antigen remains undetermined. A much larger clone differs from this one at a single base, so this may be a read error. One entry per CDR3 protein results from TCRdb running MiXCR on the multiplex PCR reads. Of about 180,000 distinct CDR3 sequences in the sample, 25% to 40% were seen once. This CDR3 has 13 amino acids. Germline lookup yields CDR1 LGHNA and CDR2 YNFKEQ. V shed 5 bases and J shed 3 bases, with 8 bases lying between them. Breast cancer patients provided tissue from their axillary draining lymph nodes. The sequence was obtained from a female donor with breast cancer. Some clones in this sample may be carry-over from other donors' samples. The V and J genes are TRBV4-2 and TRBJ1-5; no reliable D call. Sequencing input: axillary lymph node tissue. As DNA, the CDR3 is TGTGCCAGCAGCGGGCCATCCAATCAGCCCCAGCATTTT. Translating it yields CASSGPSNQPQHF.